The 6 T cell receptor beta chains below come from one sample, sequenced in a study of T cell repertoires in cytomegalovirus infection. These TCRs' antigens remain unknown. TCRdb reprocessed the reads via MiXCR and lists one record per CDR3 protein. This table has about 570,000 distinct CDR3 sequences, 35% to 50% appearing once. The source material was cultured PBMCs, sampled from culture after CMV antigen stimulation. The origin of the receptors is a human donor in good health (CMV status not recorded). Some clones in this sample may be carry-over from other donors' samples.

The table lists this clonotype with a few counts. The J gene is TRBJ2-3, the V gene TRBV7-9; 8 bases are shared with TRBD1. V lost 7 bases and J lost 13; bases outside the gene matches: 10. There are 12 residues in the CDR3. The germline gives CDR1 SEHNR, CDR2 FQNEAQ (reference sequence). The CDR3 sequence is CASTLRTGPKYF. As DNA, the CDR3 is TGTGCCAGCACCCTTAGGACAGGGCCAAAGTATTTT.

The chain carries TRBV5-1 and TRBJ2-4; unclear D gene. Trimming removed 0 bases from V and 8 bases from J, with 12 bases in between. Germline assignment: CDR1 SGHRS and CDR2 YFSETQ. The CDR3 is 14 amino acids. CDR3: CASSLAYWTDIQYF. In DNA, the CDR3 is TGCGCCAGCAGCTTGGCATATTGGACGGACATTCAGTACTTC.

The CDR3 loop reads CASSQAGVDGYTF. CDR3 bases: TGCGCCAGCAGCCAAGCAGGGGTAGATGGCTACACCTTC. The gene calls are TRBV4-1 and TRBJ1-2, with a possible D match to TRBD1 (6 bases). Trimming left V 1 base short and J 6 bases short, with 9 bases between. Germline CDR1 is MGHRA and CDR2 is YSYEKL. CDR3 size: 13 residues.

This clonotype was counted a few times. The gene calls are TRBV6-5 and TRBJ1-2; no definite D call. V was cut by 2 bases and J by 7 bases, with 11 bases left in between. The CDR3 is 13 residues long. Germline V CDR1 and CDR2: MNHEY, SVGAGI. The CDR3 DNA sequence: TGTGCCAGCAGTTACACGTCTGACTCTGGCTACACCTTC. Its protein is CASSYTSDSGYTF.

The CDR3 loop reads CASSSGTGGPLTDEQFF. The CDR3 DNA reads as TGTGCCAGCAGCTCCGGGACAGGGGGTCCCTTGACGGATGAGCAGTTCTTC. The chain is built from TRBV7-9 and TRBJ2-1; TRBD1 matches 11 bases. The CDR3 length is 17 residues. V dropped 4 bases and J dropped 8; count of bases not matched to a gene: 13. Germline-derived CDR1 and CDR2 are SEHNR and FQNEAQ (reference sequence). The full variable domain, completed using reference TRBV7-9 and TRBJ2-1, is DTGVSQNPRHKITKRGQNVTFRCDPISEHNRLYWYRQTLGQGPEFLTYFQNEAQLEKSRLLSDRFSAERPKGSFSTLEIQRTEQGDSAMYLCASSSGTGGPLTDEQFFGPGTRLTVL.

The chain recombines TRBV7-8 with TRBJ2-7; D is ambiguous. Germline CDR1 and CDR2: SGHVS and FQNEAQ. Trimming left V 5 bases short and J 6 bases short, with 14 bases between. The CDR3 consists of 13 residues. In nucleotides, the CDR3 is TGTGCCAGCAGCCGTAACAGCAACTCCGAGCAGTACTTC. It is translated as CASSRNSNSEQYF.